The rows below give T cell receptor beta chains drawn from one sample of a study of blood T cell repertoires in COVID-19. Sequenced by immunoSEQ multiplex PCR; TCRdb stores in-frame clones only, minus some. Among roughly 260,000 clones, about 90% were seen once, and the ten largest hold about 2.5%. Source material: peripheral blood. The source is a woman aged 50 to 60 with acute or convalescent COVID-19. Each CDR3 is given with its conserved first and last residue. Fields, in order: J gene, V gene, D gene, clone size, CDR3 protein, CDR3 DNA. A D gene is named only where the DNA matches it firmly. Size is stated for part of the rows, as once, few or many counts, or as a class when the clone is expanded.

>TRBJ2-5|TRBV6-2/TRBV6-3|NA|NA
CASSYLAQETQYF
TGTGCCAGCAGTTACTTGGCCCAAGAGACCCAGTACTTC
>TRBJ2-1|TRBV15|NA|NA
CATSRGRGGNNEQFF
TGTGCCACCAGCAGAGGGCGGGGAGGCAACAATGAGCAGTTCTTC
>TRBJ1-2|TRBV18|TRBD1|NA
CASSLLRDRGGDGYTF
TGTGCCAGCTCCCTTCTCCGGGACAGGGGAGGAGATGGCTACACCTTC
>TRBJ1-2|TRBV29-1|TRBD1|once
CSVRDRADYGYTF
TGCAGCGTTAGGGACAGGGCGGACTATGGCTACACCTTC
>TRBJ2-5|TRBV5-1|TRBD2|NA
CASSFGLAGSPKQETQYF
TGCGCCAGCAGCTTCGGACTAGCGGGATCCCCCAAACAAGAGACCCAGTACTTC
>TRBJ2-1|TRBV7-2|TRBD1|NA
CASSLSTGAYNEQFF
TGTGCCAGCAGCTTATCGACAGGGGCCTACAATGAGCAGTTCTTC
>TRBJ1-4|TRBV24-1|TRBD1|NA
CATSTGQGATNEKLFF
TGTGCCACCTCTACCGGGCAGGGGGCAACTAATGAAAAACTGTTTTTT
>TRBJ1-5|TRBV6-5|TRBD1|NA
CASSFTGTGNQPQHF
TGTGCCAGCAGTTTCACCGGGACAGGGAATCAGCCCCAGCATTTT
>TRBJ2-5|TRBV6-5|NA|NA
CASIPQGPEETQYF
TGTGCCAGCATTCCACAGGGTCCCGAAGAGACCCAGTACTTC
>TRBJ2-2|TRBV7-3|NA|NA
CASSRQGNTGELFF
TGTGCCAGCAGCCGGCAGGGTAACACCGGGGAGCTGTTTTTT
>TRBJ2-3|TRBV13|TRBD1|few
CASSLYRGGTDTQYF
TGTGCCAGCAGCTTATACAGGGGCGGCACAGATACGCAGTATTTT
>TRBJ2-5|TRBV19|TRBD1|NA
CASRDRNGETQYF
TGTGCCAGTAGGGACAGGAACGGGGAGACCCAGTACTTC
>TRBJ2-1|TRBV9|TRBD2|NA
CASSVREGAGAAIYNEQFF
TGTGCCAGCAGCGTGCGAGAAGGAGCGGGAGCTGCTATTTACAATGAGCAGTTCTTC
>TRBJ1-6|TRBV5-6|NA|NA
CASGWSSYNSPLHF
TGTGCCAGCGGCTGGAGCTCCTATAATTCACCCCTCCACTTT
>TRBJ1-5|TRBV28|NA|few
CASSSVVGRNQPQHF
TGTGCCAGCAGTTCCGTTGTGGGGAGGAATCAGCCCCAGCATTTT
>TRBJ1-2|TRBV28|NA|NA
CASNTPHAGHGYTF
TGTGCCAGCAATACTCCACACGCAGGCCATGGCTACACCTTC
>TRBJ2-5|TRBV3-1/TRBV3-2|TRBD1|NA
CASSQRYRGYQETQYF
TGTGCCAGCAGCCAGCGCTACAGGGGTTACCAAGAGACCCAGTACTTC
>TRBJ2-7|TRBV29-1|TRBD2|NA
CSVTRTSGRLYEQYF
TGCAGCGTTACTCGGACTAGCGGGAGACTTTACGAGCAGTACTTC
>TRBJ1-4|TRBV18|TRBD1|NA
CASSPDPGQTNEKLFF
TGTGCCAGCTCACCCGACCCGGGACAGACTAATGAAAAACTGTTTTTT
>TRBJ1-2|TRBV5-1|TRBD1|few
CASRSRGQGFSGYTF
TGCGCCAGCAGATCAAGGGGACAGGGGTTTTCTGGCTACACCTTC
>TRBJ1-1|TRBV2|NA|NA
CASSVGGSTEAFF
TGTGCCAGCAGTGTCGGGGGGAGCACTGAAGCTTTCTTT
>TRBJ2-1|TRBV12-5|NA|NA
CASGFSSVSDEQFF
TGTGCTAGTGGTTTTAGCAGCGTTTCGGATGAGCAGTTCTTC
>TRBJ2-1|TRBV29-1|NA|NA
CSARTLEQFF
TGCAGCGCCAGGACACTAGAGCAGTTCTTC
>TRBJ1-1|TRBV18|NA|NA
CASSLRSGATEAFF
TGTGCCAGCTCGCTTCGTTCAGGGGCCACTGAAGCTTTCTTT
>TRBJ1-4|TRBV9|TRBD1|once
CASSGGQGGKNEKLFF
TGTGCCAGCAGCGGCGGACAGGGGGGGAAAAATGAAAAACTGTTTTTT
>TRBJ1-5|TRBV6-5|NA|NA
CASRQTVNSNQPQHF
TGTGCCAGTAGACAGACAGTGAATAGCAATCAGCCCCAGCATTTT
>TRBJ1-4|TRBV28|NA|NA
CASSSTAANEKLFF
TGTGCCAGCAGTTCGACAGCTGCTAATGAAAAACTGTTTTTT
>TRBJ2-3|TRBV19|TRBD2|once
CASSVTSGSTDTQYF
TGTGCCAGTAGTGTGACTAGCGGGAGCACAGATACGCAGTATTTT
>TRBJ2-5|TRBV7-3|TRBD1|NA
CASSIGQGGFETQYF
TGTGCCAGCAGCATAGGACAGGGTGGGTTCGAGACCCAGTACTTC
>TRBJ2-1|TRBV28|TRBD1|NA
CASRRQGRSDEQFF
TGTGCCAGCAGGAGACAGGGAAGGTCGGATGAGCAGTTCTTC
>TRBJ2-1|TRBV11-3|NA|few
CASSLDSRDSAYNEQFF
TGTGCCAGCAGCTTAGATTCGCGAGACTCCGCCTACAATGAGCAGTTCTTC
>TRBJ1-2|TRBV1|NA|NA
CTSSRQYGYTF
TGCACCAGCAGTAGACAGTATGGCTACACCTTC
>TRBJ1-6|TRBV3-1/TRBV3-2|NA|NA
CASSHNGGVQSPLHF
TGTGCCAGCAGTCACAATGGGGGGGTTCAGTCACCCCTCCACTTT
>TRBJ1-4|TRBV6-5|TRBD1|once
CASRPGQHNEKLFF
TGTGCCAGCAGACCGGGACAGCATAATGAAAAACTGTTTTTT
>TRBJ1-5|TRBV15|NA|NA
CATSREVTGNQPQHF
TGTGCCACCAGCAGAGAGGTGACAGGCAATCAGCCCCAGCATTTT
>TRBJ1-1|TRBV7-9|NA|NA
CASRRAGALNTEAFF
TGTGCCAGCAGAAGAGCGGGGGCCCTGAACACTGAAGCTTTCTTT
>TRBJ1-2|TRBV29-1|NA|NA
CSVEDQGGYGYTF
TGCAGCGTTGAAGACCAGGGAGGATATGGCTACACCTTC
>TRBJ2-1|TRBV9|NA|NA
CASSVGRSSYNEQFF
TGTGCCAGCAGCGTAGGAAGGAGCTCCTACAATGAGCAGTTCTTC
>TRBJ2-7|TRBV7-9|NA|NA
CASSRGLTYEQYF
TGTGCCAGCTCTCGGGGGTTAACCTACGAGCAGTACTTC
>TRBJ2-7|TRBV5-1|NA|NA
CASSPPRGAGSYEQYF
TGCGCCAGCAGCCCGCCCCGGGGTGCTGGCTCCTACGAGCAGTACTTC
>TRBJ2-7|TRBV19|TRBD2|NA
CATGGGRYPYEQYF
TGTGCCACCGGGGGGGGCCGATATCCCTACGAGCAGTACTTC
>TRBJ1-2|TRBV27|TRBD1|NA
CASSYRGYGYTF
TGTGCCAGCAGTTACAGGGGCTATGGCTACACCTTC
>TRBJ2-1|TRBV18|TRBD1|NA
CASSLGQGMNNEQFF
TGTGCCAGCTCACTAGGACAGGGGATGAACAATGAGCAGTTCTTC
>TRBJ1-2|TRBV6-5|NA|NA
CASSYRPTGDRGYTF
TGTGCCAGCAGTTATCGACCGACAGGAGATAGGGGCTACACCTTC
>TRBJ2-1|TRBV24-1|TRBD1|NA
CATSDWGRGLNNEQFF
TGTGCCACCAGTGATTGGGGCAGGGGGCTGAACAATGAGCAGTTCTTC
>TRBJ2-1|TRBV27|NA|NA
CASSFSGNEQFF
TGTGCCAGCAGTTTTAGCGGCAATGAGCAGTTCTTC
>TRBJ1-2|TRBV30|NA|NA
CAWSGQNYGYTF
TGTGCCTGGAGTGGACAGAACTATGGCTACACCTTC
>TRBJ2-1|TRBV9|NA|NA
CASSVGPDFHEQFF
TGTGCCAGCAGCGTAGGCCCAGATTTCCATGAGCAGTTCTTC
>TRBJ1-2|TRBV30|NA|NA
CAWSSFSHLTNYGYTF
TGTGCCTGGAGTTCTTTTAGCCACCTAACTAACTATGGCTACACCTTC
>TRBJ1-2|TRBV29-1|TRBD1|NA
CSVGTGKGGYTF
TGCAGCGTGGGGACAGGGAAGGGTGGCTACACCTTC
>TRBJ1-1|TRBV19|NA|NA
CASSIHPGNTEAFF
TGTGCCAGTAGTATCCACCCCGGGAACACTGAAGCTTTCTTT
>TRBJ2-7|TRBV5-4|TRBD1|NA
CAGQEQGNYEQYF
TGTGCCGGCCAGGAACAGGGGAACTACGAGCAGTACTTC